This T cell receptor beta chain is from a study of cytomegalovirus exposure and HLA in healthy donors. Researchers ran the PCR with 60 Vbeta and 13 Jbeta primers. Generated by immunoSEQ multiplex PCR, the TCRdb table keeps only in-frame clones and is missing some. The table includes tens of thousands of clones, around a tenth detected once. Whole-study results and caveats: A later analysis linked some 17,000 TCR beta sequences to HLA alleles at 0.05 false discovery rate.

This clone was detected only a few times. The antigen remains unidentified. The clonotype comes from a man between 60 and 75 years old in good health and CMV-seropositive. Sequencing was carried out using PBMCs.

The CDR3: CSVVISGGAQPQHF. CDR3 sequence (DNA): TGCAGCGTTGTGATATCGGGGGGTGCTCAGCCCCAGCATTTT. This chain connects TRBV29-1 to TRBJ1-5; D might be TRBD1 (5 bases). The V and J ends lost 4 bases and 6 bases respectively, with 16 bases between them. The germline CDR1 and CDR2 sequences are SQVTM and ANQGSEA. The length of the CDR3 is 14 residues.